This is a list of T cell receptor beta chains from one sample in a study of cytomegalovirus exposure and HLA in healthy donors. The protocol was immunoSEQ multiplex PCR, while the TCRdb copy is restricted to in-frame clones and leaves out a portion. The profile shows 140,000 to 150,000 clones, over 60% of them singletons. Material for sequencing was PBMCs. These receptors were obtained from a middle-aged man in good health and CMV-seronegative. The conserved cysteine and the conserved F or W are not part of the CDR3 here. Only part of the rows carry a size: once, few, many, or a class if the clone is expanded.

- | TRBV7-3 | ASSLVTVSGANVLT
- | TRBV30 | AWSVWANTGELF
- | TRBV9 | ASSARLTPDRSYNEQF
- | TRBV6-1 | ASSEVGMDRGRGNQPQH
few | TRBV7-6 | ASRTIPTGNTEAF
- | TRBV10-3 | AISGQGGTGELF
- | TRBV7-2 | ASSKQGLAGGPGTDTQY
- | TRBV7-9 | ASSLTSGGNQPQH
- | TRBV19 | ASSPGLGSDTQY
- | TRBV28 | ASSATGNTDTQY
- | TRBV6-1 | ASSDRYWSSQY
once | TRBV11-2 | ASSLEGGVTQY
- | TRBV14 | ASSQGQKSSYNSPLH
few | TRBV18 | ASSPVAGGIDEQF
- | TRBV27 | ASSSSLRGADYGYT
- | TRBV9 | ASSVMGTITEAF
- | TRBV5-1 | ASSLGGEQY
- | TRBV5-1 | ASSLGQPGEKLF
- | TRBV4-1 | ASSQNRVPSTDTQY
- | TRBV7-2 | ASSGNSGGFTDTQY
once | TRBV5-4 | ASSLGRGTGNTIY
once | TRBV7-2 | ASSFSVDTQY
- | TRBV7-9 | ASSHGTGNGGELF
- | TRBV5-4 | ASSVPGVGETQY
- | TRBV10-3 | AISTRGVPEAF
- | TRBV7-9 | ASLGHPASEEADTQY
- | TRBV28 | ASSPHGRDRTPYGYT
- | TRBV6-6 | ASSGQGRNEQF
once | TRBV27 | ASSFAGAYEQY
once | TRBV30 | AWSKRGGTDTQY
- | TRBV5-6 | ASSLADTIAGGSTDTQY
- | TRBV4-1 | AGSQDPGTGARGEQF
- | TRBV7-2 | ASSLVLMAYNEQF
- | TRBV28 | ASTLVKGFEAF
few | TRBV18 | ASSPAGTSISNEQF
few | TRBV5-1 | ASSLAPLLAGGPSEQF
few | TRBV7-8 | ASSLASGGRGYT
- | TRBV4-2 | ASSHPEQGVPEAF
- | TRBV19 | ASKQGNDPYEQY
- | TRBV30 | AWSVPRQGDGYT
- | TRBV7-7 | ASSSEAGTNTGELF
few | TRBV7-8 | ASSLASTLFTDTQY
- | TRBV9 | ASSSLVVGDTGELF
few | TRBV27 | ASSSRTGLNYGYT
- | TRBV28 | ASSFRGTGPGSGNTIY
- | TRBV2 | ASNQGGTGELF
- | TRBV5-4 | ASSLLSGNEQF
- | TRBV19 | ASSQQSDRGESNQPQH
- | TRBV28 | ASSLGQRLAGGYTGELF
- | TRBV7-5 | VRSLGPGKETQY
- | TRBV13 | ASSSRGLAGYEQY
- | TRBV28 | ASSFIAGNIQY
- | TRBV5-8 | ASSWWGTGGRNTEAF
once | TRBV6-5 | ASSYLGSFPEEQY
- | TRBV7-2 | ASSLESRVINQPQH
- | TRBV11-2 | ASSLADRDYGYT
- | TRBV7-9 | ASMSDGTDTQY
- | TRBV7-6 | ASSLTGGYQETQY
- | TRBV30 | AWSVAGFYEQY